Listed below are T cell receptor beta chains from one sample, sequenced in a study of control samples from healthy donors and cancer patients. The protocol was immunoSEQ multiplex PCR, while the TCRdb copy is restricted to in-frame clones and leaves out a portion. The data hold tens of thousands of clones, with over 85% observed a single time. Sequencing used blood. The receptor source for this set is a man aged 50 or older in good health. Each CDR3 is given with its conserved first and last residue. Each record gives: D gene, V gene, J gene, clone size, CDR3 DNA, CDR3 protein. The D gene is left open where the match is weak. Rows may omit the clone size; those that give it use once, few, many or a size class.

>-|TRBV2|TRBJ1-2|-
TGTGCCAGCAGATCTCAAGGACGGGGGAACTATGGCTACACCTTC
CASRSQGRGNYGYTF
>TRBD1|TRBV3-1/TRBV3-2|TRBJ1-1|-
TGTGCCAGCAGTACAACAGGGGACGCTGAAGCTTTCTTT
CASSTTGDAEAFF
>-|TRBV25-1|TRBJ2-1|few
TGTGCCTCCCTGGGAGGGGGGCCCCGAGGGGTGCAGTTCTTC
CASLGGGPRGVQFF
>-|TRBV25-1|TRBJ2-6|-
TGTGCCAGCCTCGGGTGGGGTTACTCTGGGGCCAACGTCCTGACTTTC
CASLGWGYSGANVLTF
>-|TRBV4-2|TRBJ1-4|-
TGTGCCAGCAGCCAAATTGGGGCCGGAGGGGATGAAAAACTGTTTTTT
CASSQIGAGGDEKLFF
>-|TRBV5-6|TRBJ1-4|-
TGTGCCAGCACCCTCCGGTGGGCAGCAACTAATGAAAAACTGTTTTTT
CASTLRWAATNEKLFF
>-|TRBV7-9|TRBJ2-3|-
TGTGCCAGCAGCCCTCGGGACACCCTGGAGGGGGATACGCAGTATTTT
CASSPRDTLEGDTQYF
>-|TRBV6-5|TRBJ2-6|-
TGTGCCACCCAGAGAGGTGGGGCCAACGTCCTGACTTTC
CATQRGGANVLTF
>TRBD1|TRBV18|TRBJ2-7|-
TGTGCCAGCTCACCACAGGGGGCTTACGAGCAGTACTTC
CASSPQGAYEQYF
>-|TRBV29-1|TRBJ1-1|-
TGCAGCGTTTCTTTAAACCTAGAGAATATTGAAGCTTTCTTT
CSVSLNLENIEAFF
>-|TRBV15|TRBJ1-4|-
TGTGCCACCAGCACTTCCTTTGAAAAACTGTTTTTT
CATSTSFEKLFF
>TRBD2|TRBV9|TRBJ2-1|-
TGTGCCAGCAGCGCCGGAACCGGGACTAGCGGGGTCTCGTCCTACAATGAGCAGTTCTTC
CASSAGTGTSGVSSYNEQFF
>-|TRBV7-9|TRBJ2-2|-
TGTGCCAGCAGCTTAGAAGAAGGGCCCCTCACCGGGGAGCTGTTTTTT
CASSLEEGPLTGELFF
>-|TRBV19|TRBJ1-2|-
TGTGCCAGTAGTATACCCGACCTGGCTTACTATGGCTACACCTTC
CASSIPDLAYYGYTF
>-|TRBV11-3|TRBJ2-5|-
TGTGCCAGCAGCTTATCAGAAAACGTCCCCTGGGAGACCCAGTACTTC
CASSLSENVPWETQYF
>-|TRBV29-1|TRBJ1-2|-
TGCAGCGTTGGGGAGGGGGGCGGCTATGGCTACACCTTC
CSVGEGGGYGYTF
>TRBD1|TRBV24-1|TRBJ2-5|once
TGTGCCACCAGTCCCGGGACAGGACAAGAGACCCAGTACTTC
CATSPGTGQETQYF
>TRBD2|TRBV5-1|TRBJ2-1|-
TGCGCCAGCAGCTGGACTAGCGGGGGGGTCTATGAGCAGTTCTTC
CASSWTSGGVYEQFF
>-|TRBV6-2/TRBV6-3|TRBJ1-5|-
TGTGCCAGCAGTTACATCGCTGGACAGAAGAATAGCAATCAGCCCCAGCATTTT
CASSYIAGQKNSNQPQHF
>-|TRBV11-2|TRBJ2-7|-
TGTGCCAGCAGCTTAGCCCCTACTGAATACGAGCAGTACTTC
CASSLAPTEYEQYF
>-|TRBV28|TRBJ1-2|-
TGTGCCAGCAGTCCCTCCATTACCGGGAAACTGGGTGGCTACACCTTC
CASSPSITGKLGGYTF
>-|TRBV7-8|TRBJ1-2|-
TGTGCCAGCAGCTTAGATGAGTCGTCGCAGGACTATGGCTACACCTTC
CASSLDESSQDYGYTF
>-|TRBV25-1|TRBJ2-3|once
TGTGCCAGCAGTGAATTGAGCACAGATACGCAGTATTTT
CASSELSTDTQYF
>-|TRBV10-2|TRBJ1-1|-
TGCGCCAGCAGTGAGGGGGGGCAGGGGTTGTACACTGAAGCTTTCTTT
CASSEGGQGLYTEAFF
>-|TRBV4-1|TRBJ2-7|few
TGCGCCAGCAGCCTTATGCAACAGGGATACGAGCAGTACTTC
CASSLMQQGYEQYF
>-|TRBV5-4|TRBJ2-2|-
TGTGCCAGCAGCTTGAGATCCGGGGAGCTGTTTTTT
CASSLRSGELFF
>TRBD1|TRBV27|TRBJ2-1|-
TGTGCCAGCACCTCAGGGGGCGGAGAGCAGTTCTTC
CASTSGGGEQFF
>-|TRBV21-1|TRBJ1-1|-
TGTGCCAGCAGCGCCCAAAACACTGAAGCTTTCTTT
CASSAQNTEAFF
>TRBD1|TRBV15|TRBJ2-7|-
TGTGCCACCAGCAGAGCCTTACCGGGACAGGTGGGCTACGAGCAGTACTTC
CATSRALPGQVGYEQYF
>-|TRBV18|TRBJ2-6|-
TGTGCCAGCTCACCTCAGGAGGGGGGCCTACCATCTGGGGCCAACGTCCTGACTTTC
CASSPQEGGLPSGANVLTF
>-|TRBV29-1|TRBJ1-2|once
TGCAGCGTTGGGGTCGGGGACTATGGCTACACCTTC
CSVGVGDYGYTF
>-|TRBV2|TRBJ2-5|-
TGTGCCAGCAGCCCAAGGGGGGCGCGGGAGACCCAGTACTTC
CASSPRGARETQYF
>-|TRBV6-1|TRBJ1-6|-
TGTGCCAGCAGTGAAAGTAGGGCAGAAAATTCACCCCTCCACTTT
CASSESRAENSPLHF
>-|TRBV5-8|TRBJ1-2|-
TGTGCCAGCAGCAAAGTTCTGAATTACGTCGACAACTCGATTCTCCCTGGCTACACCTTC
CASSKVLNYVDNSILPGYTF
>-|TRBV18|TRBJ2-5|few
TGTGCCAGCTCACCACCGACAGGAGAAAGAGTCGAGACCCAGTACTTC
CASSPPTGERVETQYF
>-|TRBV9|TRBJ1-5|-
TGTGCCAGCAGCAGGGGAATGGGGGATCAGCCCCAGCATTTT
CASSRGMGDQPQHF
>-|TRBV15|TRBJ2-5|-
TGTGCCACCAGCAGAACGGCCTACCAAGAGACCCAGTACTTC
CATSRTAYQETQYF
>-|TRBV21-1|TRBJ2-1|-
TGTGCCAGCAGCCTATGGACTAGCGGGGGAGTAAATGAGCAGTTCTTC
CASSLWTSGGVNEQFF
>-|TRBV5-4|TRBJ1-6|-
TGTGCCAGCAGCTTACAGGATAGAGATAATTCACCCCTCCACTTT
CASSLQDRDNSPLHF
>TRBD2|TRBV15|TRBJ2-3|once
TGTGCCACCTGGAGCGGTCGGGGGGGAGATACGCAGTATTTT
CATWSGRGGDTQYF
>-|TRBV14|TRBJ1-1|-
TGTGCCAGCAGCCTGTCGTTGGGGGGCCCCACTGAAGCTTTCTTT
CASSLSLGGPTEAFF
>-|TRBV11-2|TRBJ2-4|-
TGTGCCAGCAGCAGCTGGACGGATGTAGACAACATTCAGTACTTC
CASSSWTDVDNIQYF
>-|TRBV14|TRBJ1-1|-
TGTGCCAGCAGCCAAGCGGGCCTCACCTCTAACACTGAAGCTTTCTTT
CASSQAGLTSNTEAFF
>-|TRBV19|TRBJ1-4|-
TGTGCCAGTAGTATATATACCGGCTCCGATAATGAAAAACTGTTTTTT
CASSIYTGSDNEKLFF
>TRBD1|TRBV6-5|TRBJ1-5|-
TGTGCCAGCAGCCGGGACAGGGTCAATCAGCCCCAGCATTTT
CASSRDRVNQPQHF
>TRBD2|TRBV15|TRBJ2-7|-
TGTGCCACCAGCAGAGATGCGACTAGCGGGGTATACGAGCAGTACTTC
CATSRDATSGVYEQYF
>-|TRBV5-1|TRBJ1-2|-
TGCGCCAGCAGCTCCGGGGTGATGGGGGGCTACACCTTC
CASSSGVMGGYTF
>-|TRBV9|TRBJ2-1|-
TGTGCCAGCGCTAAGAGCGTATCCGACTACAATGAGCAGTTCTTC
CASAKSVSDYNEQFF
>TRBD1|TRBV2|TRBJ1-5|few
TGTGCCAGCAGTGAGGGACAGGGGGCAAATCAGCCCCAGCATTTT
CASSEGQGANQPQHF
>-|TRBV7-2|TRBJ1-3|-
TGTGCCAGCAGCTCCCGGAGCCAGCTATTCTCTGGAAACACCATATATTTT
CASSSRSQLFSGNTIYF
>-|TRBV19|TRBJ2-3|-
TGTGCCAGTAGTATAGCAGTGGTCACAGATACGCAGTATTTT
CASSIAVVTDTQYF
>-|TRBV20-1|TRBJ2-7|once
TGCAGTGCTAGTGATCGGACAGCCGAATACGAGCAGTACTTC
CSASDRTAEYEQYF
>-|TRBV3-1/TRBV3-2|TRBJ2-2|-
TGTGCCAGCAGCCCGGGACGGGGAATGGCTATAGGGGAGCTGTTTTTT
CASSPGRGMAIGELFF
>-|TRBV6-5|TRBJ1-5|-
TGTGCCACCCGGCAGGAGGGTTTAGCCAATCAGCCCCAGCATTTT
CATRQEGLANQPQHF
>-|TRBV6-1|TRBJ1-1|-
TGTGCCAGCAGTGATCAAAGCGGGGGGCACACTGAAGCTTTCTTT
CASSDQSGGHTEAFF
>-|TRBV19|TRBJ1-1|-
TGTGCCAGTAGTTTGGCGGAGAACACTGAAGCTTTCTTT
CASSLAENTEAFF
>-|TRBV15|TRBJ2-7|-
TGTGCCACCAGCGAGGGAGTGAGTTACGAGCAGTACTTC
CATSEGVSYEQYF